The rows below give T cell receptor beta chains drawn from one sample of a study of blood T cell repertoires in COVID-19. The repertoire was sequenced with immunoSEQ multiplex PCR; TCRdb's copy has only in-frame clones and lacks some. The table shows hundreds of thousands of clones, with approximately 91% occurring only once. The sequenced sample was peripheral blood. These receptors came from a woman aged 55 to 70 with acute or convalescent COVID-19. CDR3s include the opening cysteine and the closing phenylalanine or tryptophan. D genes are given only for firm matches. A clone size is listed for some rows: how often the clone was seen (once, few, many), or a class if it is expanded.

clone_size d_call j_call v_call cdr3_aa cdr3_nt
few . TRBJ1-4 TRBV12-3/TRBV12-4 CASRPTGNEKLFF TGTGCCAGCAGACCAACAGGGAATGAAAAACTGTTTTTT
. . TRBJ2-1 TRBV7-2 CASSPPGVGSLNEQFF TGTGCCAGCAGCCCACCCGGTGTCGGGAGTCTCAATGAGCAGTTCTTC
. . TRBJ1-6 TRBV7-9 CASSFGDNSPLHF TGTGCCAGCAGCTTCGGAGATAATTCACCCCTCCACTTT
. . TRBJ1-2 TRBV6-5 CASSPTGDYGYTF TGTGCCAGCAGTCCAACGGGGGACTATGGCTACACCTTC
. . TRBJ2-1 TRBV24-1 CATSDQTPGGRGQFF TGTGCCACCAGTGATCAGACACCTGGAGGACGCGGGCAGTTCTTC
. . TRBJ1-1 TRBV6-5 CASSYSPRAMNTEAFF TGTGCCAGCAGTTACAGCCCGCGGGCAATGAACACTGAAGCTTTCTTT
. . TRBJ2-7 TRBV5-1 CASIRWGVRWAYEQYF TGCGCCAGCATTCGTTGGGGGGTAAGGTGGGCCTACGAGCAGTACTTC
. TRBD2 TRBJ2-1 TRBV19 CASSASSGRYNEQFF TGTGCCAGTAGTGCGTCTAGCGGGAGGTACAATGAGCAGTTCTTC
. TRBD1 TRBJ1-5 TRBV7-9 CASSLTGQGRQPQHF TGTGCCAGCAGCCTTACAGGACAGGGGAGGCAGCCCCAGCATTTT
. TRBD2 TRBJ2-5 TRBV7-2 CASSLTPDSGVGETQYF TGTGCCAGCAGCTTAACCCCGGATAGCGGGGTTGGAGAGACCCAGTACTTC
. . TRBJ2-7 TRBV2 CASSSGAWDTAYEQYF TGTGCCAGCAGTAGCGGGGCTTGGGACACAGCCTACGAGCAGTACTTC
. . TRBJ1-1 TRBV6-5 CASSWGREGTEAFF TGTGCCAGCAGTTGGGGCAGGGAGGGCACTGAAGCTTTCTTT
. TRBD2 TRBJ2-3 TRBV27 CASSLWVAGDTQYF TGTGCCAGCAGTTTATGGGTAGCGGGAGATACGCAGTATTTT
. . TRBJ1-1 TRBV2 CASSERLDIADFF TGTGCCAGCAGTGAAAGATTGGACATCGCTGATTTCTTT
. . TRBJ2-7 TRBV28 CASSWTSPGGEQYF TGTGCCAGCAGCTGGACCTCTCCCGGGGGCGAGCAGTACTTC
. . TRBJ1-3 TRBV5-1 CASSLGYNGGDGNTIYF TGCGCCAGCAGCTTGGGCTATAACGGGGGTGATGGAAACACCATATATTTT
few . TRBJ1-3 TRBV7-8 CASSLGVRAGNTIYF TGTGCCAGCAGCTTAGGGGTGAGGGCTGGAAACACCATATATTTT
. TRBD2 TRBJ2-7 TRBV20-1 CSASSGGAYEQYF TGCAGTGCTAGTAGCGGGGGGGCCTACGAGCAGTACTTC
. . TRBJ2-1 TRBV19 CASSVTALNEQFF TGTGCCAGTAGTGTGACAGCCCTAAATGAGCAGTTCTTC
. . TRBJ1-1 TRBV7-2 CASSLAGGSNTEAFF TGTGCCAGCAGCTTAGCGGGGGGATCGAACACTGAAGCTTTCTTT
. TRBD1 TRBJ2-7 TRBV28 CASSNPGQGAGEQYF TGTGCCAGCAGCAATCCCGGACAGGGGGCGGGCGAGCAGTACTTC
. . TRBJ2-1 TRBV9 CASSPQPSSYNEQFF TGTGCCAGCAGCCCCCAGCCTAGCTCCTACAATGAGCAGTTCTTC
. . TRBJ2-7 TRBV4-3 CASSQYVGTYEQYF TGCGCCAGCAGCCAATATGTCGGGACCTACGAGCAGTACTTC